The entry below gives a single T cell receptor (beta chain) sequence along with its context. This sample stems from a study of blood T cell repertoires in COVID-19. CDR1 LGHDT and CDR2 YNNKEL come from the germline V gene (reference sequence). The length of the CDR3 is 20 residues. V shed 1 base and J shed 4 bases, with 23 bases lying between them. Sequenced by immunoSEQ multiplex PCR; TCRdb stores in-frame clones only, minus some. The table lists about 290,000 clones, approximately 91% of them singletons, with 1.7% in the top ten. The genes are TRBV3-1 (or the pseudogene TRBV3-2) and TRBJ1-6; tentatively, D is TRBD1 (5 bases). The receptor comes from a woman between 35 and 50 years old who had recovered from COVID-19. The sequencing sample was made of PBMCs or T cells enriched from blood (not recorded which). CDR3 nucleotides: TGTGCCAGCAGCCAAGGGGGGGGTGGTTGGGTCAAACCTTATAATTCACCCCTCCACTTT. This gives the protein CASSQGGGGWVKPYNSPLHF.